This T cell receptor (beta chain) came from a study of human T cells and chemical hapten exposure. Across the study: Slight volume differences across pooled libraries mainly accounted for varying per-sample TCR yields.

Time point noted: pre-sensitization, week 0. Noted treatment: therapeutic diphenylcyclopropenone sensitization with weekly scalp DPC. Samples of blood were obtained prior to the application of each patch test. Suited to DPC and affected by alopecia, the donors ranged from 18 to 70 years old. TCRdb itself ran the RACE reads through MiXCR, one entry per CDR3 protein. The sample carries approximately 370,000 distinct CDR3 sequences, approximately 5.8% recorded once. Trimming removed 6 bases from V and 2 bases from J, with 10 bases in between. The germline gives CDR1 MNHEY, CDR2 SVGAGI. CDR3 length equals 13 residues. This clonotype occurred many times.

The source material was whole blood, sampled in connection with sensitization to the hapten diphenylcyclopropenone (DPC). The clonotype originates from a woman in her late teens or twenties with alopecia areata. Some clones in this sample may be carry-over from other donors' samples. The V and J genes are TRBV6-5 and TRBJ2-5; D is uncertain. CDR3: CASSRTYQETQYF. DNA for the CDR3: TGTGCCAGCAGCCGCACCTATCAAGAGACCCAGTACTTC.